Listed below are T cell receptor beta chains from one sample, sequenced in a study of shared clonotypes between healthy human individuals. Clones were sequenced by immunoSEQ multiplex PCR, and TCRdb holds only the in-frame ones, with some missing. The sample lists around 940,000 clones, about three quarters occurring once. Source material: memory CD4+ T cells sorted from blood. Every receptor here comes from a man between 18 and 35 years old in good health. CDR3s include the opening cysteine and the closing phenylalanine or tryptophan. The D gene is left open where the match is weak. A clone size is listed for some rows: how often the clone was seen (once, few, many), or a class if it is expanded.

clone size: NA; V gene: TRBV4-2; D gene: TRBD2; J gene: TRBJ2-1; CDR3 DNA: TGTGCCAGCAGCTTAAGCGTTCATAGCGGGGGGGCCTCGTCCTACAATGAGCAGTTCTTC; CDR3 protein: CASSLSVHSGGASSYNEQFF
clone size: NA; V gene: TRBV28; D gene: NA; J gene: TRBJ1-1; CDR3 DNA: TGTGCCAGCAGCCCACAGGGAACTGAAGCTTTCTTT; CDR3 protein: CASSPQGTEAFF
clone size: NA; V gene: TRBV19; D gene: NA; J gene: TRBJ1-2; CDR3 DNA: TGTGCCAGTAGTATAGTACAGGGACTCTATGGCTACACCTTC; CDR3 protein: CASSIVQGLYGYTF
clone size: NA; V gene: TRBV28; D gene: NA; J gene: TRBJ1-2; CDR3 DNA: TGTGCCAGCACCACGGGGGGCTCCAACTATGGCTACACCTTC; CDR3 protein: CASTTGGSNYGYTF
clone size: NA; V gene: TRBV7-8; D gene: NA; J gene: TRBJ2-7; CDR3 DNA: TGTGCCAGCAGCCCACTCCGGGCAACCGAGCAGTACTTC; CDR3 protein: CASSPLRATEQYF
clone size: NA; V gene: TRBV30; D gene: NA; J gene: TRBJ1-2; CDR3 DNA: TGTGCCTGGAGTTTAGGTTTTGGGGGAGCTAACTATGGCTACACCTTC; CDR3 protein: CAWSLGFGGANYGYTF
clone size: NA; V gene: TRBV9; D gene: TRBD2; J gene: TRBJ2-3; CDR3 DNA: TGTGCCAGCAGCCCACCAGGTAGTAGCGGGAGGTCAGATACGCAGTATTTT; CDR3 protein: CASSPPGSSGRSDTQYF
clone size: NA; V gene: TRBV7-9; D gene: TRBD2; J gene: TRBJ2-3; CDR3 DNA: TGTGCCAGCAGCAGGGGACTAGCGGGAACCACAGATACGCAGTATTTT; CDR3 protein: CASSRGLAGTTDTQYF
clone size: NA; V gene: TRBV30; D gene: NA; J gene: TRBJ2-2; CDR3 DNA: TGTGCCTGGAGCCACCCGGGCCTCGGGACCGGGGAGCTGTTTTTT; CDR3 protein: CAWSHPGLGTGELFF
clone size: many; V gene: TRBV18; D gene: TRBD1; J gene: TRBJ1-4; CDR3 DNA: TGTGCCAGCTCAGAGAGGACAGGAGCTAATGAAAAACTGTTTTTT; CDR3 protein: CASSERTGANEKLFF
clone size: few; V gene: TRBV5-6; D gene: NA; J gene: TRBJ2-3; CDR3 DNA: TGTGCCAGCAGCGCCATAGGACAGAGTACAGATACGCAGTATTTT; CDR3 protein: CASSAIGQSTDTQYF
clone size: NA; V gene: TRBV7-2; D gene: NA; J gene: TRBJ2-5; CDR3 DNA: TGTGCCAGCAGCCCCGCCTACCAAGAGACCCAGTACTTC; CDR3 protein: CASSPAYQETQYF
clone size: NA; V gene: TRBV6-6; D gene: NA; J gene: TRBJ2-7; CDR3 DNA: TGTGCCAGCAGTTACTCGTGGGAGCCTGCCTACGAGCAGTACTTC; CDR3 protein: CASSYSWEPAYEQYF
clone size: NA; V gene: TRBV5-1; D gene: TRBD1; J gene: TRBJ2-3; CDR3 DNA: TGCGCCAGCAGCCCGACAGGGGTCGGAGATACGCAGTATTTT; CDR3 protein: CASSPTGVGDTQYF
clone size: NA; V gene: TRBV9; D gene: TRBD1; J gene: TRBJ1-5; CDR3 DNA: TGTGCCAGCAGCGTATTGTGGAGGGGATTGGAGGGGGCAGGACCATATAGCAATCAGCCCCAGCATTTT; CDR3 protein: CASSVLWRGLEGAGPYSNQPQHF
clone size: NA; V gene: TRBV2; D gene: TRBD1; J gene: TRBJ1-2; CDR3 DNA: TGTGCCAGCAGTGAAGCTCTTGGACAGGGGAACTATGGCTACACCTTC; CDR3 protein: CASSEALGQGNYGYTF
clone size: NA; V gene: TRBV5-1; D gene: TRBD1; J gene: TRBJ1-4; CDR3 DNA: TGCGCCAGCAGCGCTGGGACAGGGGCTAATGAAAAACTGTTTTTT; CDR3 protein: CASSAGTGANEKLFF
clone size: NA; V gene: TRBV20-1; D gene: NA; J gene: TRBJ1-2; CDR3 DNA: TGCAGTGGGATGCGGGAAAATGGCTACACCTTC; CDR3 protein: CSGMRENGYTF
clone size: few; V gene: TRBV2; D gene: NA; J gene: TRBJ2-5; CDR3 DNA: TGTGCCAGCAGTGGGGGGGAGAGGACACCCCAGTACTTC; CDR3 protein: CASSGGERTPQYF
clone size: NA; V gene: TRBV19; D gene: NA; J gene: TRBJ1-4; CDR3 DNA: TGTGCCAGTAGTATTAGTAATAATGAAAAACTGTTTTTT; CDR3 protein: CASSISNNEKLFF
clone size: once; V gene: TRBV5-1; D gene: TRBD1; J gene: TRBJ2-3; CDR3 DNA: TGCGCCAGCAGCCCCGGACAGGGTAGCCCACTCACAGATACGCAGTATTTT; CDR3 protein: CASSPGQGSPLTDTQYF
clone size: NA; V gene: TRBV28; D gene: TRBD2; J gene: TRBJ2-7; CDR3 DNA: TGTGCCAGCAGAGGGACTACGTACGAGCAGTACTTC; CDR3 protein: CASRGTTYEQYF
clone size: NA; V gene: TRBV5-4; D gene: NA; J gene: TRBJ2-2; CDR3 DNA: TGTGCCAGCAGCTTGGAGGGCCGGGACTACACCGGGGAGCTGTTTTTT; CDR3 protein: CASSLEGRDYTGELFF
clone size: NA; V gene: TRBV2; D gene: TRBD2; J gene: TRBJ2-1; CDR3 DNA: TGTGCCAGCAGTCGGACTAGCGGGAGGCTCAATGAGCAGTTCTTC; CDR3 protein: CASSRTSGRLNEQFF
clone size: NA; V gene: TRBV5-3; D gene: NA; J gene: TRBJ1-1; CDR3 DNA: TGTGCCAGAAGCTTGCATGCTTTCTTT; CDR3 protein: CARSLHAFF
clone size: NA; V gene: TRBV7-9; D gene: NA; J gene: TRBJ1-5; CDR3 DNA: TGTGCCAGCAGCTTAAAAGGACCGGGCAATCAGCCCCAGCATTTT; CDR3 protein: CASSLKGPGNQPQHF
clone size: few; V gene: TRBV6-5; D gene: NA; J gene: TRBJ2-7; CDR3 DNA: TGTGCCAGCAGTTATCGTCCCGCCGGCGGGGACGAGCAGTACTTC; CDR3 protein: CASSYRPAGGDEQYF
clone size: NA; V gene: TRBV7-9; D gene: NA; J gene: TRBJ2-7; CDR3 DNA: TGTGCCAGCAGCGTAGGTGGAACCTACGAGCAGTACTTC; CDR3 protein: CASSVGGTYEQYF
clone size: NA; V gene: TRBV6-5; D gene: TRBD1; J gene: TRBJ2-2; CDR3 DNA: TGTGCCAGCAGCCGCCGACAGGGCACCGGGGAGCTGTTTTTT; CDR3 protein: CASSRRQGTGELFF
clone size: NA; V gene: TRBV9; D gene: NA; J gene: TRBJ1-6; CDR3 DNA: TGTGCCAGCAGCGGGTTCTCCTATAATTCACCCCTCCACTTT; CDR3 protein: CASSGFSYNSPLHF
clone size: NA; V gene: TRBV19; D gene: NA; J gene: TRBJ1-3; CDR3 DNA: TGTGCCAGTATGAGGGGGACTGGAAACACCATATATTTT; CDR3 protein: CASMRGTGNTIYF
clone size: few; V gene: TRBV2; D gene: NA; J gene: TRBJ2-7; CDR3 DNA: TGTGCCAGCTCTGGAGAGTACGAGCAGTACTTC; CDR3 protein: CASSGEYEQYF
clone size: NA; V gene: TRBV4-1; D gene: TRBD1; J gene: TRBJ1-4; CDR3 DNA: TGCGCCAGCAGCCAATCCATGCTACAGGGGGCGCGCGTTCAGGATGGAAAACTGTTTTTT; CDR3 protein: CASSQSMLQGARVQDGKLFF
clone size: NA; V gene: TRBV4-3; D gene: TRBD2; J gene: TRBJ2-1; CDR3 DNA: TGCGCCAGCAGCCAAGACGCGGGAGGGCCCTACAATGAGCAGTTCTTC; CDR3 protein: CASSQDAGGPYNEQFF
clone size: NA; V gene: TRBV7-9; D gene: NA; J gene: TRBJ2-3; CDR3 DNA: TGTGCCAGCAGCTTATACCCAGATACGCAGTATTTT; CDR3 protein: CASSLYPDTQYF
clone size: few; V gene: TRBV28; D gene: NA; J gene: TRBJ1-6; CDR3 DNA: TGTGCCAGCAGTTTTTATAGAGGGAATTCACCCCTCCACTTT; CDR3 protein: CASSFYRGNSPLHF
clone size: once; V gene: TRBV6-6; D gene: NA; J gene: TRBJ1-1; CDR3 DNA: TGTGCCAGCAGTATCAGGGATGGGACTGAAGCTTTCTTT; CDR3 protein: CASSIRDGTEAFF
clone size: NA; V gene: TRBV19; D gene: TRBD2; J gene: TRBJ2-5; CDR3 DNA: TGTGCCAGTGGTCGATTCGGGGGGAGGGAGACCCAGTACTTC; CDR3 protein: CASGRFGGRETQYF
clone size: NA; V gene: TRBV29-1; D gene: NA; J gene: TRBJ1-1; CDR3 DNA: TGCAGCGTTGAATTTGAGGGTACTCTAGAAGCTTTCTTT; CDR3 protein: CSVEFEGTLEAFF
clone size: NA; V gene: TRBV5-1; D gene: TRBD1; J gene: TRBJ1-2; CDR3 DNA: TGCGCCAGCAGCCGAGACAGGGTGTGGGGCTACACCTTC; CDR3 protein: CASSRDRVWGYTF
clone size: NA; V gene: TRBV2; D gene: TRBD1; J gene: TRBJ1-6; CDR3 DNA: TGTGCCAGCAGTGGGGACAGGGGGCCTAGATCACCCCTCCACTTT; CDR3 protein: CASSGDRGPRSPLHF
clone size: once; V gene: TRBV18; D gene: NA; J gene: TRBJ1-2; CDR3 DNA: TGTGCCAGCTCACTGTTGGCAGGGTCCTCCTATGGCTACACCTTC; CDR3 protein: CASSLLAGSSYGYTF
clone size: NA; V gene: TRBV14; D gene: NA; J gene: TRBJ1-6; CDR3 DNA: TGTGCCAGCAGCCAAGGCAGGGGAGGATCACCCCTCCACTTT; CDR3 protein: CASSQGRGGSPLHF
clone size: NA; V gene: TRBV7-2; D gene: NA; J gene: TRBJ2-5; CDR3 DNA: TGTGCCAGCAGCAGAGACAGGGGTGGTAGCGGGGGCCAAGAGACCCAGTACTTC; CDR3 protein: CASSRDRGGSGGQETQYF
clone size: NA; V gene: TRBV9; D gene: TRBD2; J gene: TRBJ2-7; CDR3 DNA: TGTGCCAGCAGCGTAGATCCAGCGGGAGCCTACGAGCAGTACTTC; CDR3 protein: CASSVDPAGAYEQYF
clone size: NA; V gene: TRBV10-3; D gene: TRBD1; J gene: TRBJ1-6; CDR3 DNA: TGTGCCATCAAGAATGGACAGGTAAATTCACCCCTCCACTTT; CDR3 protein: CAIKNGQVNSPLHF